One and the same sample provided the 29 T cell receptor beta chains below, sequenced in a study of sequential checkpoint blockade in melanoma (dated by TCRdb to the late 2010s). The treatment or condition label here, explained by the study, means: randomized to nivolumab then ipilimumab (arm A) or the reverse (arm B). The library came from the immunoSEQ multiplex PCR assay. TCRdb limited this immuneACCESS table to in-frame rearrangements with V and J called. A share of clones is missing; checked studies link under half to unresolved V genes, and the rest is unexplained. Across this sample there are approximately 28,000 clones, with 65% to 85% seen only once. Together, the top ten hold 17% of the sample. This material consisted of CD8+ T cells sorted from blood (inferred from file names), taken from a patient given nivolumab and ipilimumab in sequence. The receptors stem from a human donor with melanoma.

This chain links TRBV9 with TRBJ2-7; D remains ambiguous. Per the germline V gene, CDR1 is SGDLS and CDR2 is YYNGEE. V lost 0 bases to trimming and J lost 3 bases, with 10 bases between them. This CDR3 contains 14 residues. The CDR3 spells CASSVGRSNYEQYF. The CDR3 coding sequence is TGTGCCAGCAGCGTAGGCAGATCAAACTACGAGCAGTACTTC.

This sequence joins TRBV27 and TRBJ2-3, with a weak D call TRBD2 (5 bases). The V and J ends lost 7 bases and 6 bases respectively, with 26 bases between them. Germline CDR1 MNHEY, CDR2 SMNVEV (reference sequence). The CDR3 totals 17 residues. The CDR3 nucleotides read TGTGCCAGCACCCTTCTAACGGGTCGAGGGTATACGGATACGCAGTATTTT. Translation: CASTLLTGRGYTDTQYF.

The CDR3 bases are TGTGCCAGCTTCGGGTCGGGGATGTTGGACGTTGGGATGAACACTGAAGCTTTCTTT. Its translation is CASFGSGMLDVGMNTEAFF. The V and J genes are TRBV6-4 and TRBJ1-1; D is unclear. The germline gives CDR1 MRHNA, CDR2 SNTAGT. V lost 8 bases, J lost 0 bases, and 28 bases lay in between. This CDR3 is 19 amino acids long.

The chain joins TRBV9 to TRBJ2-2; D remains unclear. The CDR3 extends over 16 amino acids. CDR1 SGDLS and CDR2 YYNGEE come from the germline V gene. V lost 0 bases and J lost 1, with 10 bases in between. CDR3 protein: CASSVEETRNTGELFF. For the CDR3, the DNA is TGTGCCAGCAGCGTAGAAGAAACGAGGAACACCGGGGAGCTGTTTTTT.

The DNA of the CDR3 is TGTGCCAGCAGTGAAGCGTTCGGACAGGGCTTGTCAGATACGCAGTATTTT. Residues: CASSEAFGQGLSDTQYF. The rearrangement links TRBV2 to TRBJ2-3; 8 bases fit TRBD1. J lost 4 bases, V lost 0 bases, and 9 bases had no gene match. CDR1 SNHLY and CDR2 FYNNEI come from the germline V gene. The CDR3 length is 17 residues.

This sequence joins TRBV28 and TRBJ2-7, with 9 bases that match TRBD1. Germline CDR1 is MDHEN and CDR2 is SYDVKM. The CDR3 is made up of 14 amino acids. Germline trimming cut 2 bases from V and 3 bases from J; bases unmatched to any gene: 2. The DNA for the CDR3 is TGTGCCAGCAGTTTAGGGACAGGGTACTACGAGCAGTACTTC. Protein product: CASSLGTGYYEQYF.

This rearrangement joins TRBV2 to TRBJ1-1; TRBD1 aligns across 8 bases. CDR1 SNHLY and CDR2 FYNNEI come from the germline V gene. The CDR3 is 13 amino acids. V shed 8 bases and J 6 bases; nucleotides not matched to a gene: 8. The CDR3 sequence: CASGGQGTAEAFF. The CDR3 DNA reads TGTGCCAGCGGCGGACAGGGTACGGCTGAAGCTTTCTTT. The whole variable domain, filled in from reference TRBV2 and TRBJ1-1, reads EPEVTQTPSHQVTQMGQEVILRCVPISNHLYFYWYRQILGQKVEFLVSFYNNEISEKSEIFDDQFSVERPDGSNFTLKIRSTKLEDSAMYFCASGGQGTAEAFFGQGTRLTVV.

The chain has TRBV6-5 and TRBJ2-1; 7 positions agree with TRBD1. The V segment lost 4 bases and the J segment 5 bases; nucleotides outside the gene matches: 8. Germline assignment: CDR1 MNHEY and CDR2 SVGAGI. The CDR3 has 15 residues. CDR3 bases: TGTGCCAGCAGTTTTGGCAGGGGGTTCCACAATGAGCAGTTCTTC. Protein sequence: CASSFGRGFHNEQFF.

This sequence joins TRBV19 and TRBJ2-7; 7 positions match TRBD1. V lost 2 bases and J lost 5; bases outside the gene matches: 9. The CDR3 spans 15 residues. Looked up from germline, CDR1 is LNHDA and CDR2 is SQIVND (reference sequence). CDR3 in DNA: TGTGCCAGTAGTATAAGTGAGACAGGGCTTAACGAGCAGTACTTC. It codes for CASSISETGLNEQYF.

The chain employs TRBV19 and TRBJ1-5; 9 bases are shared with TRBD1. The V gene end was trimmed by 10 bases and the J gene end by 9 bases; junction bases not matched to a gene: 7. Germline V gene lookup returns CDR1 LNHDA and CDR2 SQIVND (reference sequence). There are 12 residues in the CDR3. The CDR3 DNA reads as TGTGCCACCGGACAGGGGATGGGGCCCCAGCATTTT. Its protein is CATGQGMGPQHF.

This chain uses TRBV27 with TRBJ1-6; the match to TRBD1 covers 7 bases. The CDR3 is 17 residues long. Germline CDR1 MNHEY, CDR2 SMNVEV (reference sequence). V dropped 1 base and J dropped 4; count of bases not matched to a gene: 7. The CDR3 is CASSLYSGTAYNSPLHF. The CDR3 coding sequence is TGTGCCAGCAGTTTATATTCTGGGACAGCATATAATTCACCCCTCCACTTT.

This clone was recorded only once. The chain combines TRBV15 with TRBJ1-1, with D uncertain. This CDR3 spans 12 amino acids. Per germline, CDR1 LNHNV and CDR2 YYDKDF (reference sequence). Trimming cost V 5 bases and J 3 bases, with 7 bases left between them. The CDR3 loop reads CATSAGDTEAFF. The CDR3 nucleotides read TGTGCCACCAGCGCCGGGGACACTGAAGCTTTCTTT.

This sequence joins TRBV5-5 and TRBJ2-2; D perhaps matches TRBD2 (5 bases). Trimming shortened V by 2 bases and J by 1 base, and 6 bases separated the two germline ends. The germline gives CDR1 SGHKS, CDR2 YYEKEE (reference sequence). The CDR3 covers 14 residues. CDR3 residues: CASSFGLNTGELFF. CDR3 nucleotide sequence: TGTGCCAGCAGCTTCGGACTGAACACCGGGGAGCTGTTTTTT.

J is TRBJ2-1 and V is TRBV15; D is possibly TRBD2 (7 bases). Trimming removed 3 bases from V and 8 bases from J, with 17 bases in between. The CDR3 is 15 amino acids. Germline V lookup: CDR1 LNHNV, CDR2 YYDKDF (reference sequence). The CDR3 coding sequence is TGTGCCACCAGCAGGGGGAGGGGGTCTGACGATGAGCAGTTCTTC. It codes for CATSRGRGSDDEQFF.

To note about this clone: At one of its ends the junction is not consistent with the germline gene, which may arise from a read error. Other DNA sequences in the sample encode the same CDR3. V is TRBV9 and J is TRBJ2-3, with 9 bases identical to TRBD2. This CDR3 spans 16 amino acids. The germline V gene has CDR1 SGDLS and CDR2 YYNGEE. The CDR3 here is CASSVVPSGATDTQYF. The CDR3 DNA follows: TGTGCCAGTAGCGTAGTGCCTAGCGGGGCCACAGATACGCAGTATTTT.

CDR3 sequence reads: CASSPGQGGYGYTF. The DNA for the CDR3 is TGCGCCAGCAGCCCTGGACAGGGCGGCTATGGCTACACCTTC. The V and J genes are TRBV4-3 and TRBJ1-2; 8 bases line up with TRBD1. This CDR3 is built from 14 residues. Trimming removed 4 bases from V and 4 bases from J; junction bases left unmatched: 5. CDR1 LGHNA and CDR2 YSLEER come from the germline V gene.

This clone has just one count. The chain joins TRBV7-9 to TRBJ1-2; 7 bases match TRBD1. This CDR3 is built from 14 residues. Germline V lookup: CDR1 SEHNR, CDR2 FQNEAQ (reference sequence). V gave up 6 bases and J gave up 6 bases; unmatched junction bases: 10. The CDR3 DNA sequence: TGTGCCAGCAGGTCCCTGGGCAGGGGGAATGGCTACACCTTC. This encodes CASRSLGRGNGYTF.

This chain connects TRBV12-5 to TRBJ1-5; D is perhaps TRBD1 (5 bases). With 5 bases removed from V and 6 bases from J, the gap between germline ends came to 8 bases. The V gene's germline CDR1 is LGHNT and CDR2 FRNRAP. The CDR3 runs 12 residues. DNA of the CDR3: TGTGCTAGTGGTCCGGGGGGTCAGCCCCAGCATTTT. Translation: CASGPGGQPQHF. Full variable domain (outside the CDR3, taken from reference TRBV12-5 and TRBJ1-5): DARVTQTPRHKVTEMGQEVTMRCQPILGHNTVFWYRQTMMQGLELLAYFRNRAPLDDSGMPKDRFSAEMPDATLATLKIQPSEPRDSAVYFCASGPGGQPQHFGDGTRLSIL.

This clone has more than one count but fewer than ten. The rearrangement links TRBV19 to TRBJ1-1, with D possibly TRBD1 on 5 matching bases. The CDR3 is made up of 13 amino acids. Germline values: CDR1 LNHDA, CDR2 SQIVND (reference sequence). V lost 1 base and J 4 bases, leaving 7 bases between the germline ends. Here the CDR3 DNA reads TGTGCCAGTAGTATAGGCCAGGGCACTGAAGCTTTCTTT. This translates into CASSIGQGTEAFF.

The V call is TRBV6-1, the J call TRBJ2-3; 9 bases agree with TRBD2. J lost 2 bases, V lost 4 bases, and 10 bases had no gene match. Germline V gene sequence: CDR1 MNHNS, CDR2 SASEGT. The CDR3 loop spans 17 amino acids. The CDR3 spells CASSGVGLAIFTDTQYF. CDR3 DNA sequence: TGTGCCAGCAGTGGAGTGGGACTAGCAATTTTCACAGATACGCAGTATTTT.

The genes are TRBV28 and TRBJ2-7; D remains unclear. V shed 3 bases and J shed 3 bases, with 6 bases lying between them. The CDR3 covers 12 residues. Germline V gene data show CDR1 as MDHEN and CDR2 as SYDVKM. This chain's CDR3 is CASSLSIYEQYF. For the CDR3, the DNA is TGTGCCAGCAGTTTGAGTATCTACGAGCAGTACTTC.

V gene TRBV5-1 combines with J gene TRBJ2-1; 10 bases agree with TRBD1. The CDR3 length is 16 residues. Germline CDR1 and CDR2: SGHRS and YFSETQ. Trimming at V came to 1 base and at J to 8 bases, leaving 9 bases not matched to a gene. CDR3 in DNA: TGCGCCAGCAGCTTGTGGACCGGGACAGGGGCTGATGAGCAGTTCTTC. Protein product: CASSLWTGTGADEQFF. Full variable domain (remainder filled in from reference TRBV5-1 and TRBJ2-1): KAGVTQTPRYLIKTRGQQVTLSCSPISGHRSVSWYQQTPGQGLQFLFEYFSETQRNKGNFPGRFSGRQFSNSRSEMNVSTLELGDSALYLCASSLWTGTGADEQFFGPGTRLTVL.

This clone was seen just once. V and J are TRBV27 and TRBJ2-7; 11 positions match TRBD2. Per the germline V gene, CDR1 is MNHEY and CDR2 is SMNVEV (reference sequence). The CDR3 has 15 amino acids. V lost 3 bases and J lost 5; bases outside the gene matches: 6. The CDR3 region is CASSFTTSGSHEQYF. The CDR3 DNA is TGTGCCAGCAGTTTTACCACTAGCGGGAGCCACGAGCAGTACTTC.

This chain joins TRBV19 and TRBJ2-7, with 7 bases that match TRBD2. CDR3 length equals 17 residues. V was clipped by 4 bases and J by 0 bases; unmatched bases: 12. The germline CDR1 and CDR2 sequences are LNHDA and SQIVND (reference sequence). The CDR3 loop is CASSTGTTTLSSYEQYF. CDR3 DNA sequence: TGTGCCAGTAGTACCGGGACTACCACTCTGAGCTCCTACGAGCAGTACTTC.

The chain employs TRBV30 and TRBJ1-5; no clear D. V lost 2 bases to trimming and J lost 4 bases, with 15 bases between them. Germline V gene data show CDR1 as GTSNPN and CDR2 as SVGIG (reference sequence). There are 15 residues in the CDR3. The CDR3, as DNA: TGTGCCTGGAGTATGGGGTCTTCGGGGAATCAGCCCCAGCATTTT. Its protein is CAWSMGSSGNQPQHF.

CDR3 loop: CASSYRRGDPGELFF. CDR3 sequence (DNA): TGTGCCAGCAGTTACAGGAGGGGCGACCCCGGGGAGCTGTTTTTT. The chain links TRBV6-5 to TRBJ2-2; a weak D match, TRBD2 (6 bases). Between the trimmed V and J ends, which lost 2 bases and 6 bases, there was a span of 13 bases. The CDR3 length is 15 residues. CDR1 and CDR2 from the germline V gene are MNHEY and SVGAGI.

The V and J genes are TRBV7-9 and TRBJ2-7, with 9 positions matching TRBD1. Unmatched junction bases numbered 10, after V lost 8 bases and J lost 5 bases. The CDR3 is 14 residues long. In germline, CDR1 is SEHNR, CDR2 FQNEAQ (reference sequence). The CDR3 DNA is TGTGCCAGCTTCAGGACAGGGGAGAGCCACGAGCAGTACTTC. Its protein is CASFRTGESHEQYF.

Here the CDR3 reads CASSVDLAGVFNEQFF. The CDR3 nucleotides are TGTGCCAGCAGCGTGGATCTAGCGGGAGTCTTCAATGAGCAGTTCTTC. J is TRBJ2-1 and V is TRBV9, with TRBD2 identical over 10 bases. This CDR3 comprises 16 residues. Germline loops: CDR1 SGDLS, CDR2 YYNGEE. J was trimmed by 6 bases and V by 2 bases; bases with no gene match: 8. Full variable domain (remainder filled in from reference TRBV9 and TRBJ2-1): DSGVTQTPKHLITATGQRVTLRCSPRSGDLSVYWYQQSLDQGLQFLIQYYNGEERAKGNILERFSAQQFPDLHSELNLSSLELGDSALYFCASSVDLAGVFNEQFFGPGTRLTVL.

The chain joins TRBV18 to TRBJ1-5; maybe TRBD1 (5 bases). The CDR3 runs 16 residues. Germline CDR1 reads KGHSH; CDR2 reads LQKENI. V dropped 3 bases and J dropped 7 bases, with 19 bases sitting between them. CDR3 nucleotide sequence: TGTGCCAGCTCACCTTCGGGGGTCATAGAGACACAGCCCCAGCATTTT. Its protein is CASSPSGVIETQPQHF.